A selection of T cell receptor beta chains follows, all from one sample in a study of metastatic and nonmetastatic thyroid tumors. TCRdb re-clonotyped the PCR reads through MiXCR. There are several thousand clones in the sample; roughly 32% occur only once, and approximately 16% lies in the top ten. The specimen sequenced was adjacent normal tissue. The receptors stem from a female donor with papillary thyroid cancer or a benign thyroid nodule (not recorded which). Some clones in this sample may be carry-over from other donors' samples. Both conserved end residues are part of each CDR3. Fields, in order: D gene, J gene, clone size, V gene, CDR3 DNA, CDR3 protein. The D gene is left open where the match is weak. The size entry is marked missing in some rows and otherwise reads once, few, many or a size class.

>TRBD1|TRBJ1-2|few|TRBV12-3/TRBV12-4
TGTGCCAGCAGCCTGGACAGGGACTATGGCTACACCTTC
CASSLDRDYGYTF
>NA|TRBJ2-2|few|TRBV12-3/TRBV12-4
TGTGCCAGCATCCTAGGGCGGGGGGAGCTGTTTTTT
CASILGRGELFF
>TRBD2|TRBJ2-5|NA|TRBV6-1
TGTGCCAGCAATCTCATAGCGGGGGGGCAGGAGACCCAGTACTTC
CASNLIAGGQETQYF
>NA|TRBJ2-5|NA|TRBV7-6
TGTGCCAGCAGCAGTACAGGGGCGGGGGAGACCCAGTACTTC
CASSSTGAGETQYF
>NA|TRBJ1-3|NA|TRBV6-2/TRBV6-3
TGTGCCAGCAGGACTGGAAACACCATATATTTT
CASRTGNTIYF
>TRBD2|TRBJ2-1|many|TRBV18
TGTGCCAGCTCACCCCTACCCACTACCGGGACTAGCGGTTACAATGAGCAGTTCTTC
CASSPLPTTGTSGYNEQFF
>TRBD1|TRBJ1-5|medium-sized|TRBV5-8
TGTGCCAGCAGCTTGACAGGGGGCGCGTATCAGCCCCAGCATTTT
CASSLTGGAYQPQHF
>NA|TRBJ1-1|medium-sized|TRBV20-1
TGCAGTGCCCGAGGGACTGACACTGAAGCTTTCTTT
CSARGTDTEAFF
>NA|TRBJ2-3|NA|TRBV7-3
TGTGCCAGCAGCTTAAGAGCACTACCTGAGGATACGCAGTATTTT
CASSLRALPEDTQYF
>TRBD1|TRBJ2-4|medium-sized|TRBV6-2/TRBV6-3
TGTGCCAGCAGTTACGGCCCCCTTGGACAGGGGAACATTCAGTACTTC
CASSYGPLGQGNIQYF
>NA|TRBJ2-7|few|TRBV20-1
TGCAGTGCCCGCCTCCCGTCCGAGCAGTACTTC
CSARLPSEQYF
>NA|TRBJ1-2|few|TRBV29-1
TGCAGCGTTGATGGAGCAGTCTATGGCTACACCTTC
CSVDGAVYGYTF
>NA|TRBJ1-1|few|TRBV6-2/TRBV6-3
TGTGCCAGCAGTTATGGGGAAACTTTCTTT
CASSYGETFF
>NA|TRBJ1-3|NA|TRBV5-1
TGCGCCAGCAGCCCGGCTGGAGACACCATATATTTT
CASSPAGDTIYF
>TRBD1|TRBJ2-1|NA|TRBV7-3
TGTGCCAGCAGCTTAAGACAGGGGACCTACAATGAGCAGTTCTTC
CASSLRQGTYNEQFF
>NA|TRBJ2-7|NA|TRBV20-1
TGCAGTGCTTACTCGGGGCTTTCCTACGAGCAGTACTTC
CSAYSGLSYEQYF
>TRBD1|TRBJ2-7|few|TRBV2
TGTGCCAGCAAGGGACAGGGCTTATACGAGCAGTACTTC
CASKGQGLYEQYF